This T cell receptor (beta chain) was recovered during a study of T cell repertoires in cytomegalovirus infection. Overall study context: CMV infection plus the matching HLA type was flagged by public TCR beta signatures. Study findings and constraints: What dominated the ex vivo response were HLA-C-restricted CMV-specific TCR beta clonotypes. Cumulative frequency (of public TCR beta family members) identified carriers of CMV plus the relevant HLA.

V gave up 1 base and J gave up 2 bases; unmatched junction bases: 6. The CDR3 is 17 residues long. CDR1 and CDR2 from the germline V gene are SGHVS and FNYEAQ. Many counts were recorded for this clonotype. Its specificity is unknown. TCRdb re-derived calls from the reads in MiXCR, one entry per CDR3 protein. The sample has under 800,000 distinct CDR3 sequences, 24% seen once; the top ten hold 7.5% to 9%. The receptor comes from a human donor in good health (CMV status not recorded). Some clones in this sample may be carry-over from other donors' samples. The chain employs TRBV7-6 and TRBJ2-5; 11 bases agree with TRBD2. The specimen was CD8+ T cells from PBMCs. The CDR3 sequence: CASSLETSGAWQETQYF. For the CDR3, the DNA is TGTGCCAGCAGCTTAGAGACTAGCGGGGCCTGGCAAGAGACCCAGTACTTC.